Each of the 25 T cell receptor beta chains below was sequenced from the same sample in a study of shared clonotypes between healthy human individuals. The data were produced by immunoSEQ multiplex PCR, yet TCRdb's version contains in-frame clones alone and is incomplete. Of roughly 200,000 clones in the sample, 65% to 70% were seen once. The material sequenced was memory CD4+ T cells sorted from blood. Subset: CD45RA-negative fraction. The receptor source for this set is a young man in good health.

This sequence joins TRBV10-2 and TRBJ2-2; D is uncertain. CDR1 WSHSY and CDR2 SAAADI come from the germline V gene. The CDR3 is made up of 14 amino acids. Deletions cut 3 bases from V and 6 bases from J, with 11 bases between. In DNA, the CDR3 is TGCGCCAGCAGTGAACTTCGAATTCCCGGGGAGCTGTTTTTT. This codes for CASSELRIPGELFF.

V usage is TRBV28 and J usage is TRBJ2-7; no clear D. Trimming took off 10 bases at V and 1 base at J, with 17 bases between the two ends. CDR1 is MDHEN and CDR2 is SYDVKM in the germline V gene. The CDR3 spans 14 residues. The CDR3 spells CATPQRGVSYEQYF. CDR3 DNA: TGTGCCACCCCCCAGAGAGGCGTTTCCTACGAGCAGTACTTC.

This clone showed up just a few times. The chain uses TRBV11-2 and TRBJ2-6; 9 bases match TRBD1. V lost 5 bases and J lost 4; bases outside the gene matches: 9. Germline-derived CDR1 and CDR2 are SGHAT and FQNNGV. The CDR3 sequence is 17 residues long. CDR3 in DNA: TGTGCCAGCAGCCCCTCGGGACAGGGTTCCGGGGCCAACGTCCTGACTTTC. Translation gives CASSPSGQGSGANVLTF.

This clone was observed a handful of times. The chain links TRBV21-1 to TRBJ2-7; the table gives TRBD2 as D, unverified against the DNA. TRBV21-1 is flagged as a pseudogene. This CDR3 contains 20 residues. The CDR3 region is CASSGTSGSNHQGFYYEQYF. CDR3 nucleotides: TGTGCCAGCAGCGGGACTAGCGGGAGTAATCATCAGGGTTTTTACTACGAGCAGTACTTC.

V usage is TRBV6-1 and J usage is TRBJ2-2, with no clear D. Trimming left V 2 bases short and J 5 bases short, with 18 bases between. The CDR3 consists of 17 residues. CDR1 is MNHNS, CDR2 SASEGT, per germline. In DNA form, the CDR3 reads TGTGCCAGCAGTGAACCGGCCGGAGCAGGATGGACCGGGGAGCTGTTTTTT. As protein: CASSEPAGAGWTGELFF.

V is TRBV7-8 and J is TRBJ2-1; D possibly corresponds to TRBD2 (6 bases). This CDR3 contains 14 residues. V was cut by 8 bases and J by 10 bases, with 21 bases left in between. Germline CDR1 reads SGHVS; CDR2 reads FQNEAQ. CDR3 nucleotide sequence: TGTGCCAGCGCCGCCGCGGGATCTTGGCAAGAGCAGTTCTTC. It is translated as CASAAAGSWQEQFF.

Only a few counts were recorded for this clone. The J gene is TRBJ1-5, the V gene TRBV6-5; 8 nucleotides align to TRBD1. The germline gives CDR1 MNHEY, CDR2 SVGAGI. This CDR3 is 15 amino acids long. V was clipped by 6 bases and J by 4 bases; unmatched bases: 8. The CDR3 DNA sequence: TGTGCCAGCAGCCCCACGTACAGGGGGAATCAGCCCCAGCATTTT. Amino acids: CASSPTYRGNQPQHF.

The chain combines TRBV2 with TRBJ1-5; no clear D. Trimming shortened V by 3 bases and J by 4 bases, and 7 bases separated the two germline ends. The CDR3 length is 13 residues. Germline values: CDR1 SNHLY, CDR2 FYNNEI. The CDR3 region has the DNA TGTGCCAGCAGTGAGACGAGGAATCAGCCCCAGCATTTT. Protein: CASSETRNQPQHF. The full variable domain, in which reference TRBV2 and TRBJ1-5 provide the parts outside the CDR3, is EPEVTQTPSHQVTQMGQEVILRCVPISNHLYFYWYRQILGQKVEFLVSFYNNEISEKSEIFDDQFSVERPDGSNFTLKIRSTKLEDSAMYFCASSETRNQPQHFGDGTRLSIL.

This clone was observed a handful of times. The rearrangement joins TRBV18 to TRBJ2-5; 7 positions match TRBD1. The CDR3 consists of 14 residues. V lost 4 bases and J lost 3; bases outside the gene matches: 5. CDR1 and CDR2 (germline): KGHSH, LQKENI. This CDR3 is CASSRNRGEETQYF. As DNA, the CDR3 is TGTGCCAGCTCACGGAACAGGGGAGAAGAGACCCAGTACTTC.

J is TRBJ2-7 and V is TRBV5-1; 9 positions agree with TRBD1. Germline lookup yields CDR1 SGHRS and CDR2 YFSETQ. This CDR3 is built from 15 residues. The trim removed 2 bases at V and 1 base at J, leaving 4 bases unmatched. The CDR3 region has the DNA TGCGCCAGCAGCTTAACAGGGGGCGCTTCCTACGAGCAGTACTTC. It codes for CASSLTGGASYEQYF.

About this clone itself: The same CDR3 also results from other DNA sequences found in this sample. The rearrangement uses TRBV27 and TRBJ2-7, with 12 bases identical to TRBD2. CDR3 size: 13 residues. Unmatched junction bases numbered 1, after V lost 6 bases and J lost 4 bases. Germline V gene data show CDR1 as MNHEY and CDR2 as SMNVEV (reference sequence). Here the CDR3 DNA reads TGTGCCAGCAGCGGACTAGCGGGATACGAGCAGTACTTC. Residues: CASSGLAGYEQYF.

The chain carries TRBV2 and TRBJ2-5, with 13 bases that match TRBD2. The V and J ends lost 5 bases and 5 bases, in that order; junction bases with no gene match: 5. Germline assignment: CDR1 SNHLY and CDR2 FYNNEI. This CDR3 region has 15 residues. Written as DNA, the CDR3 is TGTGCCAGCAGTTTTGGACTAGCGGGAGAGGAGACCCAGTACTTC. Translated: CASSFGLAGEETQYF.

The chain is built from TRBV5-1 and TRBJ2-1; TRBD2 is a possible D gene (6 bases). Germline assignment: CDR1 SGHRS and CDR2 YFSETQ. The V and J ends lost 3 bases and 7 bases respectively, with 11 bases between them. This CDR3 has 13 residues. CDR3 amino acids: CASSSATSNEQFF. In nucleotides, the CDR3 is TGCGCCAGCAGCTCAGCGACTAGTAATGAGCAGTTCTTC.

This clone was seen only a few times. The chain uses TRBV28 and TRBJ1-5; D might be TRBD1 (6 bases). Trimming removed 3 bases at V and 6 bases at J, with 12 bases between. This CDR3 is built from 14 residues. Germline V gene data show CDR1 as MDHEN and CDR2 as SYDVKM. CDR3 DNA sequence: TGTGCCAGCAGTTTTAGGGGGTTAAGTCAGCCCCAGCATTTT. Encoded protein: CASSFRGLSQPQHF.

This clone was picked up many times. The rearrangement links TRBV5-1 to TRBJ1-1, with 11 bases that match TRBD1. The CDR3 contains 14 residues. V was pared by 4 bases and J by 5 bases, with 4 bases of the junction left unmatched. Germline V CDR1 and CDR2: SGHRS, YFSETQ. The CDR3 spells CASSHGQGATEAFF. The CDR3 DNA reads as TGCGCCAGCAGCCATGGACAGGGGGCTACTGAAGCTTTCTTT.

With respect to this clone: This CDR3 is also generated by other DNA sequences in the sample. The DNA for the CDR3 is TGTGCCAGTAGTAGACAGGGCTCCTACGAGCAGTACTTC. Its protein is CASSRQGSYEQYF. This rearrangement joins TRBV19 to TRBJ2-7; 7 nucleotides align to TRBD1. V gave up 4 bases and J gave up 0 bases; unmatched junction bases: 0. CDR3 length: 13 amino acids. Germline CDR1 LNHDA, CDR2 SQIVND (reference sequence).

This clone came up once. V gene TRBV11-3 combines with J gene TRBJ1-2; D not resolved. V lost 4 bases, J lost 8 bases, and 17 bases lay in between. The CDR3 contains 14 residues. Per germline, CDR1 SGHNT and CDR2 YENEEA. The CDR3 DNA sequence: TGTGCCAGCAGCTGGCCTAGTCGTGTTGGGGGCTACACCTTC. It encodes CASSWPSRVGGYTF.

V usage is TRBV18 and J usage is TRBJ1-1; 8 positions match TRBD1. Looked up from germline, CDR1 is KGHSH and CDR2 is LQKENI. The CDR3 runs 17 residues. The junction had 11 bases not matched to a gene; V was cut back by 1 base and J by 4 bases. Here the CDR3 DNA reads TGTGCCAGCTCACCACGCCTGGGACAGGACCCGAGCACTGAAGCTTTCTTT. Its translation: CASSPRLGQDPSTEAFF.

The rearrangement uses TRBV4-3 and TRBJ1-2, with TRBD1 matching 8 bases. V dropped 4 bases and J dropped 8; count of bases not matched to a gene: 12. This CDR3 comprises 15 residues. Germline-derived CDR1 and CDR2 are LGHNA and YSLEER. The DNA for the CDR3 is TGCGCCAGCAGCCCTGGACAGGGACTCCTATGGGGCTACACCTTC. Protein product: CASSPGQGLLWGYTF.

The rearrangement joins TRBV6-6 to TRBJ1-1; D is ambiguous. There are 13 residues in the CDR3. Germline V lookup: CDR1 MNHNY, CDR2 SVGAGI (reference sequence). Trimming cost V 10 bases and J 0 bases, with 12 bases left between them. DNA of the CDR3: TGTGCCACTCGGAGGGAGATGAACACTGAAGCTTTCTTT. Its translation: CATRREMNTEAFF.

Notes on this clone: A junction boundary mismatches the germline segment, possibly from a read error. The chain couples TRBV2 to TRBJ2-6; weak D call: TRBD2 (6 bases). The germline V gene has CDR1 SNHLY and CDR2 FYNNEI. The CDR3 runs to 16 residues. Here the CDR3 reads CTSSARSGAGANVLTF. DNA of the CDR3: TGTACCAGCAGCGCGAGGTCGGGGGCTGGGGCCAACGTCCTGACTTTC. Complete variable domain (other parts from reference TRBV2 and TRBJ2-6): EPEVTQTPSHQVTQMGQEVILRCVPISNHLYFYWYRQILGQKVEFLVSFYNNEISEKSEIFDDQFSVERPDGSNFTLKIRSTKLEDSAMYFCTSSARSGAGANVLTFGAGSRLTVL.

In DNA, the CDR3 is TGTGCCAGCAGCTTCCGGACCGCAGCGAACACCGGGGAGCTGTTTTTT. Translated: CASSFRTAANTGELFF. V and J are TRBV5-4 and TRBJ2-2; D gene unclear. Germline V gene data show CDR1 as SGHNT and CDR2 as YYREEE (reference sequence). Trimming cost V 2 bases and J 0 bases, with 11 bases left between them. The CDR3 totals 16 residues.

The rearrangement uses TRBV10-3 and TRBJ2-6; tentative D call: TRBD2 (5 bases). The length of the CDR3 is 16 residues. V was shortened by 1 base and J by 4 bases, with 11 bases between the two germline ends. Germline assignment: CDR1 ENHRY and CDR2 SYGVKD. The CDR3 sequence: CAISEWSGLGANVLTF. In DNA, the CDR3 is TGTGCCATCAGTGAGTGGAGCGGCCTCGGGGCCAACGTCCTGACTTTC.

This chain uses TRBV5-1 with TRBJ2-1; 7 nucleotides match TRBD2. CDR1 and CDR2 from the germline V gene are SGHRS and YFSETQ. The J segment lost 8 bases and the V segment lost 4 bases, leaving 6 bases of the junction unmatched. The CDR3 consists of 13 residues. As DNA, the CDR3 is TGCGCCAGCAGCCCGACTAGCTCCTATGAGCAGTTCTTC. It specifies CASSPTSSYEQFF.

V usage is TRBV11-2 and J usage is TRBJ2-7; D could derive from TRBD1 or TRBD2 (5 bases each). Trimming took off 7 bases at V and 1 base at J, with 14 bases between the two ends. The CDR3 spans 14 residues. Germline CDR1 and CDR2: SGHAT and FQNNGV. The CDR3 region has the DNA TGTGCCAGCACATGGGGGATCGGGTCCTACGAGCAGTACTTC. Its translation: CASTWGIGSYEQYF.